The TCR beta chain described here comes from a study of shared clonotypes between healthy human individuals. About the research overall: Contributing individuals were a couple of females and three males aged 18 to 49.

CDR1 and CDR2 (germline): MNHEY, SMNVEV (reference sequence). This CDR3 is built from 15 residues. The junction had 4 bases not matched to a gene; V was cut back by 2 bases and J by 3 bases. The authors ran unsorted PBMC replicate PCRs on 300 ng DNA, about 31,000 T cell genomes. Unsorted PBMCs provided DNA that was sequenced on ten immunoSEQ deep assay plates. The data were produced by immunoSEQ multiplex PCR, yet TCRdb's version contains in-frame clones alone and is incomplete. The sample holds 530,000 or so clones; 75% to 80% are singletons and the top ten take 9.5% to 15%. The sample taken for sequencing was PBMCs. This receptor was obtained from a woman between 40 and 55 years old in good health. Some clones in this sample may be carry-over from other donors' samples. The chain has TRBV27 and TRBJ2-1; TRBD2 aligns across 7 bases. The CDR3 reads CASSLASGGYNEQFF. The CDR3 DNA reads TGTGCCAGCAGTTTAGCGTCGGGAGGCTACAATGAGCAGTTCTTC.